This TCR beta chain was recovered during a study of cytomegalovirus exposure and HLA in healthy donors. This CDR3 spans 14 amino acids. Trimming shortened V by 2 bases and J by 2 bases, and 9 bases separated the two germline ends. Germline V gives CDR1 PRHDT, CDR2 FYEKMQ (reference sequence). PCR used 60 Vbeta primers and 13 Jbeta primers. The table came from immunoSEQ multiplex PCR; TCRdb's copy has only in-frame clones and leaves some out. This sample yields approximately 110,000 clones, of which roughly three quarters are seen a single time; about 7.7% belongs to the top ten. Sequencing was performed on PBMCs. The receptor was derived from a woman in her forties or fifties in good health and CMV-seropositive. The chain links TRBV13 to TRBJ1-1, with D uncertain. CDR3 DNA: TGTGCCAGCAGCTTAATGGGAGGTAACACTGAAGCTTTCTTT. It encodes CASSLMGGNTEAFF.